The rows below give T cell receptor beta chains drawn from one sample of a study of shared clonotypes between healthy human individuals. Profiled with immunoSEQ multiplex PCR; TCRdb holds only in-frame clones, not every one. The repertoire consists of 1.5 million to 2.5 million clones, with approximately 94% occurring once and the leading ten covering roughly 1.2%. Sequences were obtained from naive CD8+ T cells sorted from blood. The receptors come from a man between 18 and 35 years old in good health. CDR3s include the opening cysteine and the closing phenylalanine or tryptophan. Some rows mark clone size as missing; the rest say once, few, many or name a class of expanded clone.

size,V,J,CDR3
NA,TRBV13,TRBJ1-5,CASSLEDGGPQHF
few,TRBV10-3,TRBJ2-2,CAISDAAANTGELFF
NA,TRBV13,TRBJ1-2,CASSLVGGPREGYTF
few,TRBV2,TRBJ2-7,CASSASTERGSYEQYF
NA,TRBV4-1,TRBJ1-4,CASSPVATNEKLFF
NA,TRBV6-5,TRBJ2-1,CASAGLDSYNEQFF
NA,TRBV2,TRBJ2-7,CASKGAGGSYEQYF
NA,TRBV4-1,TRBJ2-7,CASSQEKTSGFFSYEQYF
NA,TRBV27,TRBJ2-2,CASRTQGTTGELFF
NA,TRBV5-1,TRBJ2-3,CASSLAGRGPTDTQYF
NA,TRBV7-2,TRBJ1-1,CASKRQGENTEAFF
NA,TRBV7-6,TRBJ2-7,CASSPTGVEQYF
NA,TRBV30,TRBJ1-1,CAWEGATEAFF
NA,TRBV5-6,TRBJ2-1,CASSLSGSSYNEQFF
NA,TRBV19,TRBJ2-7,CASSISPLPSAPYEQYF
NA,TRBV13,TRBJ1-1,CASSPQTEAFF
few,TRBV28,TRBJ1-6,CASSFEGGNSPLHF
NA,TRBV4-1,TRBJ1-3,CASSQEPTGGSGNTIYF
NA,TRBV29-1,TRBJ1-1,CSVEEERTEAFF
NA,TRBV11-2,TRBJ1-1,CASSATGRLGNTEAFF
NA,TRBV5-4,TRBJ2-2,CASSLDLGGSYTGELFF
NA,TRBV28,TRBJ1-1,CASSFTARNTEAFF
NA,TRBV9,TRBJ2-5,CASSVDESGEEEKTQYF